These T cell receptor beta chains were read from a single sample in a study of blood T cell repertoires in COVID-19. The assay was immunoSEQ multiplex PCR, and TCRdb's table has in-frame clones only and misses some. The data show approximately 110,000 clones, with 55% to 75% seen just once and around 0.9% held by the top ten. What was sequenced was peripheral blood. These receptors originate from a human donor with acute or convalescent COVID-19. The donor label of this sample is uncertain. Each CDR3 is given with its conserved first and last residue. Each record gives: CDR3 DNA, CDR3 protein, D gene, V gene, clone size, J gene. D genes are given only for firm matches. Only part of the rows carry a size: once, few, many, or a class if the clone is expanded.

TGTGCCAGCAGTTACTCGGGGGCGCATGAAAAACTGTTTTTT CASSYSGAHEKLFF NA TRBV6-5 many TRBJ1-4
TGCGCCAGCAGTGAGACCCCCCAGGATGGCTACACCTTC CASSETPQDGYTF NA TRBV10-2 NA TRBJ1-2
TGTGCCAGCAGCGCAACAGGGGGCTATGGCTACACCTTC CASSATGGYGYTF TRBD1 TRBV6-5 NA TRBJ1-2
TGTGCCAGCAGTTTAAGTCCAGGAACCTATGGCTACACCTTC CASSLSPGTYGYTF NA TRBV27 NA TRBJ1-2
TGTGCCAGCAGCCCCATAAGCGGGGGGTACAATGAGCAGTTCTTC CASSPISGGYNEQFF TRBD2 TRBV6-5 NA TRBJ2-1
TGTGCCAGCAGGCCGGGACAGGGGAGTGAAAAACTGTTTTTT CASRPGQGSEKLFF TRBD1 TRBV2 NA TRBJ1-4
TGTGCCAGCAGCTCTCTGACAGGGACTAATTCACCCCTCCACTTT CASSSLTGTNSPLHF TRBD1 TRBV5-4 NA TRBJ1-6
TGTGCCATTTCTCGTAGCGGGGGGGTCGACAATGAGCAGTTCTTC CAISRSGGVDNEQFF TRBD2 TRBV10-3 NA TRBJ2-1
TGTGCCAGCAGTTCCCTCTGGACTAGCAGAAGTGAGCAGTTCTTC CASSSLWTSRSEQFF TRBD2 TRBV6-2/TRBV6-3 NA TRBJ2-1
TGTGCCAGCAGCTTGGACGTAGCGGACTTTTCCTACAATGAGCAGTTCTTC CASSLDVADFSYNEQFF NA TRBV5-5 once TRBJ2-1
TGTGCCAGTAGTATAACAGGGGCCGGCACTGAAGCTTTCTTT CASSITGAGTEAFF TRBD1 TRBV19 NA TRBJ1-1
TGTGCCAGCAGCACCTTTGGGGAGGAGACCCAGTACTTC CASSTFGEETQYF NA TRBV5-5 once TRBJ2-5
TGCGCCAGCAGCCAAGATGAGGGGGCCCCCCTCCACTTT CASSQDEGAPLHF TRBD1 TRBV4-1 NA TRBJ1-6
TGTGCCAGCAGTTCCACAGGGGCTGGCACCGGGGAGCTGTTTTTT CASSSTGAGTGELFF TRBD1 TRBV2 few TRBJ2-2
TGTGCCACCAGTGATAGTACAGGGCCCTACGAGCAGTACTTC CATSDSTGPYEQYF NA TRBV24-1 NA TRBJ2-7
TGTGCCAGCAGCCCAAGGACAGGGGGGGATACGCAGTATTTT CASSPRTGGDTQYF TRBD1 TRBV3-1/TRBV3-2 few TRBJ2-3
TGCGCCAGCAGCCAAGTGCCCAGATCTGGAAACACCATATATTTT CASSQVPRSGNTIYF NA TRBV4-1 few TRBJ1-3
TGTGCCAGCAGTTTCGGAGGGGCGACTAATAATGAGCAGTTCTTC CASSFGGATNNEQFF NA TRBV6-6 NA TRBJ2-1
TGTGCCAGCCCCTCGGGGGATTCCCATGAGCAGTTCTTC CASPSGDSHEQFF NA TRBV7-9 NA TRBJ2-1
TGTGCCAGCAGTGAGTCGGGACAGGTCCCCCTCCACTTT CASSESGQVPLHF TRBD1 TRBV25-1 NA TRBJ1-6